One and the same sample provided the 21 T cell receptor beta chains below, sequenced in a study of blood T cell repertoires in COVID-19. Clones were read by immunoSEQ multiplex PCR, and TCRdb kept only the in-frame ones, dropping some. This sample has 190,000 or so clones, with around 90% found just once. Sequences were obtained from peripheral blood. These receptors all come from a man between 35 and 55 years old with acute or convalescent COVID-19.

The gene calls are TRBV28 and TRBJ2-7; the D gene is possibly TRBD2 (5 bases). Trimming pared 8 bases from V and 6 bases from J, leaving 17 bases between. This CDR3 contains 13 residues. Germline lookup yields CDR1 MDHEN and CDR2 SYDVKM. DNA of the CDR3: TGTGCCAGCCGCCCGGCCGGGGTCGGCGAGCAGTACTTC. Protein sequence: CASRPAGVGEQYF. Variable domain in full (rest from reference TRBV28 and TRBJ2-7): DVKVTQSSRYLVKRTGEKVFLECVQDMDHENMFWYRQDPGLGLRLIYFSYDVKMKEKGDIPEGYSVSREKKERFSLILESASTNQTSMYLCASRPAGVGEQYFGPGTRLTVT.

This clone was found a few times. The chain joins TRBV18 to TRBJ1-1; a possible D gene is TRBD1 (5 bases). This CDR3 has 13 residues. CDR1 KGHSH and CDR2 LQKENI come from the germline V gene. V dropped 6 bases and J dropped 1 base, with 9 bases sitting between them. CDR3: CASSFGQNTEAFF. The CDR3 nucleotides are TGTGCCAGCTCCTTCGGACAGAACACTGAAGCTTTCTTT.

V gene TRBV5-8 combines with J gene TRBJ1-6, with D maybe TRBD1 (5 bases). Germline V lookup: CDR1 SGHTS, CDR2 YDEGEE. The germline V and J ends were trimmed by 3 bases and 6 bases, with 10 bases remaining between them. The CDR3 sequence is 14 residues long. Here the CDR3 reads CASSSTAINSPLHF. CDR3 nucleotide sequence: TGTGCCAGCAGCTCGACAGCTATTAATTCACCCCTCCACTTT.

The DNA of the CDR3 is TGTGCCAGCAGCGAAACGACAGGGTCAGACTATGGCTACACCTTC. Protein sequence: CASSETTGSDYGYTF. J is TRBJ1-2 and V is TRBV3-1 (or the pseudogene TRBV3-2); TRBD1 matches at 7 bases. The CDR3 length is 15 residues. Unmatched junction bases numbered 9, after V lost 5 bases and J lost 3 bases. Germline CDR1 reads LGHDT; CDR2 reads YNNKEL (reference sequence).

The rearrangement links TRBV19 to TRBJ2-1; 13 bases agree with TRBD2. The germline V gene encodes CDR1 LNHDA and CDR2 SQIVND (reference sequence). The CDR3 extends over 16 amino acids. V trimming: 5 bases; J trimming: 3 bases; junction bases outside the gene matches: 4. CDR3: CASSPGLAGFYNEQFF. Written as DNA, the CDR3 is TGTGCCAGTAGTCCGGGACTAGCGGGGTTCTACAATGAGCAGTTCTTC.

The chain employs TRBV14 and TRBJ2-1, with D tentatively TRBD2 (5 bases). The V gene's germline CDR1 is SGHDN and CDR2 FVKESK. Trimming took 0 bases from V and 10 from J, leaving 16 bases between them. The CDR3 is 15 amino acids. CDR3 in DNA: TGTGCCAGCAGCCAAGACCGGCAGAGGGTAGTCGAGCAGTTCTTC. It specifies CASSQDRQRVVEQFF. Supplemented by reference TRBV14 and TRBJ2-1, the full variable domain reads EAGVTQFPSHSVIEKGQTVTLRCDPISGHDNLYWYRRVMGKEIKFLLHFVKESKQDESGMPNNRFLAERTGGTYSTLKVQPAELEDSGVYFCASSQDRQRVVEQFFGPGTRLTVL.

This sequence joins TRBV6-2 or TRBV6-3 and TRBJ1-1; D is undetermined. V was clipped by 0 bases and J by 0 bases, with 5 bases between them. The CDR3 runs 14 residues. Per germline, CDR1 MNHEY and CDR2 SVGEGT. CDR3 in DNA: TGTGCCAGCAGTTACTCCCCCATGAACACTGAAGCTTTCTTT. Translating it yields CASSYSPMNTEAFF.

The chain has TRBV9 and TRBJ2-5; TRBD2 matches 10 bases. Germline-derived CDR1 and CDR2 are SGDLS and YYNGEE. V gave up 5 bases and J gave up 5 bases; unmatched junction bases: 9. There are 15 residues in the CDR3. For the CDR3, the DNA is TGTGCCAGCAGTCGGACTAGCGGTAGTGGGGAGACCCAGTACTTC. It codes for CASSRTSGSGETQYF.

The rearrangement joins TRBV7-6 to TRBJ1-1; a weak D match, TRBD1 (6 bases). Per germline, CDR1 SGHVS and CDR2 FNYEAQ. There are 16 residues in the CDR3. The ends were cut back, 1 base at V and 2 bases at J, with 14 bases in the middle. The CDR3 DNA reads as TGTGCCAGCAGCTTAGAGACACGGACAGCCAACACTGAAGCTTTCTTT. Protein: CASSLETRTANTEAFF.

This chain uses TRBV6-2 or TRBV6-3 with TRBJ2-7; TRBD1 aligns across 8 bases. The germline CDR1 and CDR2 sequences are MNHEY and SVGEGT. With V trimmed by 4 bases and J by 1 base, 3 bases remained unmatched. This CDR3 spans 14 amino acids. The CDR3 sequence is CASSLWTGSYEQYF. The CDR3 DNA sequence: TGTGCCAGCAGTTTGTGGACAGGGTCCTACGAGCAGTACTTC.

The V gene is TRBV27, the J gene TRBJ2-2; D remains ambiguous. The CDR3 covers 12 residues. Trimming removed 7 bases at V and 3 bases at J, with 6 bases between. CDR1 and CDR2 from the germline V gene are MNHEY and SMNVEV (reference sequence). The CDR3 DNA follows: TGTGCCAGCAACGGAGACACCGGGGAGCTGTTTTTT. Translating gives CASNGDTGELFF.

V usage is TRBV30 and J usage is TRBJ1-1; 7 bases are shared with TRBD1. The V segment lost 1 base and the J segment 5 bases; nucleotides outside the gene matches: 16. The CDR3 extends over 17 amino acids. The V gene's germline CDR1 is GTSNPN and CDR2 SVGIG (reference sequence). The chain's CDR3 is CAWSGRPGSGGRTEAFF. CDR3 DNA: TGTGCCTGGAGTGGGCGTCCCGGCTCAGGGGGTCGTACTGAAGCTTTCTTT.

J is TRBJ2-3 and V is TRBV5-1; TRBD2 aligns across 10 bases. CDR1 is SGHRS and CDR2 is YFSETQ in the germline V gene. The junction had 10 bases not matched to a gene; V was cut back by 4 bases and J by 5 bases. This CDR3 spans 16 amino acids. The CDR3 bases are TGCGCCAGCAGCCTGGGTAGCGGGGGGTCAGGAGATACGCAGTATTTT. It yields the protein CASSLGSGGSGDTQYF. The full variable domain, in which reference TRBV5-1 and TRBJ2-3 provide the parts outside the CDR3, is KAGVTQTPRYLIKTRGQQVTLSCSPISGHRSVSWYQQTPGQGLQFLFEYFSETQRNKGNFPGRFSGRQFSNSRSEMNVSTLELGDSALYLCASSLGSGGSGDTQYFGPGTRLTVL.

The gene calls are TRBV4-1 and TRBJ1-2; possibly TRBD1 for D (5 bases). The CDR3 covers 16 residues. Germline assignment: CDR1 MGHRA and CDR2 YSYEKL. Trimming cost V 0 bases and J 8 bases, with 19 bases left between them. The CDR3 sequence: CASSQDQSTTASGYTF. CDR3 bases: TGCGCCAGCAGCCAAGATCAAAGTACGACAGCGTCGGGCTACACCTTC.

CDR3 in DNA: TGTGCCAGCAGTTCCGGGACTTCCTACGAGCAGTACTTC. Its translation: CASSSGTSYEQYF. The chain links TRBV12-3 or TRBV12-4 to TRBJ2-7; D may be TRBD2 (6 bases). The CDR3 spans 13 residues. V lost 4 bases to trimming and J lost 1 base, with 8 bases between them.

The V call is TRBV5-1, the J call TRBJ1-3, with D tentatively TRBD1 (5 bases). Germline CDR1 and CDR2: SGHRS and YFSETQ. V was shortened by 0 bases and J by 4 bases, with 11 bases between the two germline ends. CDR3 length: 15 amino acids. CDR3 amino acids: CASSLVAAGGNTIYF. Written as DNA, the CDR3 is TGCGCCAGCAGCTTGGTGGCTGCAGGGGGAAACACCATATATTTT.

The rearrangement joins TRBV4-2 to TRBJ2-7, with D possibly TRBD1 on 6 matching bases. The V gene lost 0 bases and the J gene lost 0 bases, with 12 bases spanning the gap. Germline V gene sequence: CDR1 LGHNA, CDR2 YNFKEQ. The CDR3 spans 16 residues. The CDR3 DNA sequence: TGTGCCAGCAGCCAAGAAAGGGCAGGGGACTCCTACGAGCAGTACTTC. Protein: CASSQERAGDSYEQYF.

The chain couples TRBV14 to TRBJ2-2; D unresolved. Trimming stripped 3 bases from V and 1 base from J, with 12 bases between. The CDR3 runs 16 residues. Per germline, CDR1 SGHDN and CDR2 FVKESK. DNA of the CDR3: TGTGCCAGCAGCCAGCAGGTCGTCGGGAACACCGGGGAGCTGTTTTTT. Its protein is CASSQQVVGNTGELFF.

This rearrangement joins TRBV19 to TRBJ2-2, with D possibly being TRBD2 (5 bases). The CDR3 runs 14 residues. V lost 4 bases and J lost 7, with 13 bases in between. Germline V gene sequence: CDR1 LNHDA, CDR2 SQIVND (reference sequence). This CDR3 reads CASSKSGSGGELFF. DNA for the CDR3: TGTGCCAGTAGTAAGAGCGGTTCCGGCGGGGAGCTGTTTTTT.

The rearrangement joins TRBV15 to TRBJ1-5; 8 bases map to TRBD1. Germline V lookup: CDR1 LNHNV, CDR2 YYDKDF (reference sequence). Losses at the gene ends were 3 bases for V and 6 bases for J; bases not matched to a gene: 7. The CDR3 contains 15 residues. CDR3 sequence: CATSSGDRSGQPQHF. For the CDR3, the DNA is TGTGCCACCAGCAGTGGGGACAGGTCCGGTCAGCCCCAGCATTTT.

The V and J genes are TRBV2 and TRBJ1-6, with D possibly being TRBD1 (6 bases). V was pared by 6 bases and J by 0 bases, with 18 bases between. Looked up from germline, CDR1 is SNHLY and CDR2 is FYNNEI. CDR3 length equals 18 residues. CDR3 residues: CASRPGGGGSSYNSPLHF. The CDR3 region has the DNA TGTGCCAGCAGACCCGGCGGGGGGGGCAGCTCCTATAATTCACCCCTCCACTTT.